These 9 T cell receptor delta chains originate from one sample sequenced in a study of γδ T cells in repeated Plasmodium falciparum infection. TCRdb fed the multiplex PCR reads to CATT. The sample holds around 49,000 delta-chain clones, roughly 2% seen once. Vgamma9/Vdelta2+ and Vdelta2-negative gammadelta T cells were flow-sorted from PBMC for bulk sequencing. The specimen sequenced was gamma-delta T cells from blood. These TCRs come from a pool of human donors (malaria-infected and uninfected, not separated).

This clone was seen a few times. A far larger clone is one base from this, pointing to a likely read error. The same CDR3 can be traced to other DNA sequences in this sample. The chain employs TRDV1 and TRDJ1, with D possibly being TRDD3 (6 bases). Germline loops: CDR1 TSWWSYY, CDR2 QGS. V was cut by 6 bases and J by 3 bases, with 8 bases left in between. The length of the CDR3 is 12 residues. For the CDR3, the DNA is TGTGCTCTTGGTATGGGGGCCGATAAACTCATCTTT. Its translation: CALGMGADKLIF.

The table lists this clone with a few counts. This DNA's translation and the protein TCRdb lists, from a much larger clone, do not match at residue 3, likely due to a read error; the protein shown is translated from the DNA. This CDR3 is CALSPGRADKLIF. The DNA of the CDR3 is TGTGCCCTTTCCCCCGGCCGGGCCGATAAACTCATCTTT. This chain connects TRDV3 to TRDJ1; D gene unclear. The CDR3 has 13 amino acids. Germline-derived CDR1 and CDR2 are TVYSNPD and GDNSRS (reference sequence). Between the trimmed V and J ends, which lost 5 bases and 3 bases, there was a span of 16 bases.

Points on this clone: A far larger clone is one base from this, pointing to a likely read error. Other DNA variants within this sample encode the same CDR3. This chain joins TRDV1 and TRDJ1; 12 positions match TRDD3. No J segment appears in TCRdb, so it was assigned here by matching the sequence to germline. The CDR3 is 22 amino acids. CDR1 is TSWWSYY, CDR2 QGS, per germline. The CDR3 here is CALGDSRLTYWGIQIRTDKLIF. CDR3 in DNA: TGTGCCCTTGGGGACTCACGCCTTACGTACTGGGGGATACAAATCAGGACCGATAAACTCATCTTT.

This clone was counted many times. V gene TRDV1 combines with J gene TRDJ1; a weak D match, TRDD3 (6 bases). TCRdb leaves out the J gene; it was filled in here by matching the DNA to germline. This CDR3 has 18 amino acids. CDR1 TSWWSYY and CDR2 QGS come from the germline V gene. Trimming cost V 0 bases and J 7 bases, with 24 bases left between them. CDR3 region: CALGELLPLSGGGLKLIF. DNA for the CDR3: TGTGCTCTTGGGGAACTCCTCCCTCTTAGTGGGGGTGGACTTAAACTCATCTTT.

In its sample, this clone was seen many times. The protein that TCRdb holds for this DNA derives from a much larger clone and differs from the translated DNA at residue 13, which likely indicates a read error; the protein shown here is translated from the DNA. The chain's CDR3 is CACERRGALTDKPIF. The CDR3 DNA reads TGTGCCTGTGAGCGGCGGGGGGCCCTCACCGATAAACCCATCTTT. The J gene is uncalled and the V gene is TRDV2. CDR3 length: 15 amino acids. Germline V gives CDR1 GEAIGNYY, CDR2 EKD.

A note on this clone: For this DNA, TCRdb reports the protein of a much larger clone, which diverges at residue 8, most likely from a read error; the protein presented here is translated directly from the DNA. The V call is TRDV1, the J call TRDJ1; unclear D gene. No J segment appears in TCRdb, so it was assigned here by matching the sequence to germline. Germline V CDR1 and CDR2: TSWWSYY, QGS. This CDR3 is built from 14 residues. Trimming shortened V by 0 bases and J by 3 bases, and 8 bases separated the two germline ends. The CDR3 region is CALGELVCSDKLIF. The CDR3 DNA reads as TGTGCTCTTGGGGAACTAGTTTGTTCCGATAAACTCATCTTT.

On this clone: The translation of this DNA and the TCRdb protein of a much larger clone differ at residue 23, probably owing to a read error; the protein shown here is translated from the DNA. This chain connects TRDV1 to TRDJ1, with a possible D match to TRDD2 (7 bases). Germline CDR1 is TSWWSYY and CDR2 is QGS. CDR3 length: 25 residues. CDR3 sequence reads: CALGEPHFLRGSLRWGASYTDKFIF. The CDR3 coding sequence is TGTGCTCTTGGGGAACCTCATTTCCTACGGGGTTCGTTACGCTGGGGAGCCTCCTACACCGATAAATTCATCTTT.

As to this clone: TCRdb assigns this DNA the protein of a much larger clone, which departs from its translation at residue 7; this likely reflects a read error, and the protein shown comes from translating the DNA. The chain couples TRDV1 to TRDJ1; 13 bases are shared with TRDD3. The CDR3 has 23 amino acids. The J segment lost 0 bases and the V segment lost 6 bases, leaving 25 bases of the junction unmatched. Germline CDR1 reads TSWWSYY; CDR2 reads QGS. For the CDR3, the DNA is TGTGCTCTTGGCCGCTTTTTCAATTCGGTACTGGGGGATACGCTCCTGTACACCGATAAACTCATCTTT. It codes for CALGRFFNSVLGDTLLYTDKLIF.

In its sample, this clone was seen many times. TCRdb's listed protein matches a much larger clone and diverges from this DNA's translation at residue 12, likely through a read error; the protein shown comes from the DNA. The V gene corresponds to TRDV3; no J gene was called; the listed D gene, TRDD3, was not tested against the DNA. This CDR3 is 14 amino acids long. CDR1 and CDR2 (germline): TVYSNPD, GDNSRS (reference sequence). The CDR3 nucleotides read TGTGCCGTACTCTGGGGGATACCTCCGGATAAACCCATCTTT. Translating it yields CAVLWGIPPDKPIF.